The sequence of this TCR beta chain was determined in a study of T cell changes during pregnancy in multiple sclerosis. Clones were sequenced by immunoSEQ multiplex PCR, and TCRdb holds only the in-frame ones, with some missing. The repertoire holds 55,000 to 80,000 clones, with roughly 92% as singletons. This CDR3 region has 13 residues. V lost 2 bases and J 0 bases, leaving 6 bases between the germline ends. Germline CDR1 and CDR2: SGDLS and YYNGEE. V usage is TRBV9 and J usage is TRBJ2-7; D is perhaps TRBD2 (5 bases). This specimen consisted of CD8+ T cells from peripheral blood mononuclear cells, obtained in the second trimester of pregnancy. The sequence came from a female donor with multiple sclerosis, enrolled in a pregnancy study. This chain's CDR3 is CASSVGVSYEQYF. CDR3 in DNA: TGTGCCAGCAGCGTCGGGGTCTCCTACGAGCAGTACTTC.